This T cell receptor (beta chain) was identified during a study of vaccination and CD4 T cells after COVID-19. Findings of the study overall: Post-vaccination, and not before, a median roughly 86% of reactive clones appeared in convalescent patients.

Per the germline V gene, CDR1 is MDHEN and CDR2 is SYDVKM. Trimming at V came to 5 bases and at J to 4 bases, leaving 13 bases not matched to a gene. The CDR3 sequence is 18 residues long. With regard to this clonotype: The target antigen is unknown.

As to treatment: roughly 10-day PBMC culture with coronavirus spike peptide pools or control peptides (ViraFEST assay). Sequenced with the Oncomine TCR Beta short-read assay was DNA taken from cultured CD4+ T cells. TCRdb used MiXCR to reprocess the PCR reads, holding one entry per CDR3 protein. This sample has roughly 8,000 distinct CDR3 sequences, with over 45% found just once. The rearrangement links TRBV28 to TRBJ2-3, with TRBD2 matching over 12 bases. This TCR was recovered from a human donor who had recovered from COVID-19. Material: CD4+ T cells from blood, cultured in vitro. The CDR3 sequence is CASSPIRRASGRADTQYF. CDR3 coding DNA: TGTGCCAGCAGTCCAATCCGGCGGGCTAGCGGGAGGGCAGATACGCAGTATTTT.